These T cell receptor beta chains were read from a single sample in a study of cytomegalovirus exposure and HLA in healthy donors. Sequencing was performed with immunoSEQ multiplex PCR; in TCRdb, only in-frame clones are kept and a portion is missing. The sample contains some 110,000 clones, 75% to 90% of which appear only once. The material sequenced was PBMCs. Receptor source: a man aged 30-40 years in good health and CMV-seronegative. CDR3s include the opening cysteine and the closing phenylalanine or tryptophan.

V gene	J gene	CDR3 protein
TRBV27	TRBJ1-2	CASRTQGANYGYTF
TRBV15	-	CATSSLRQGAYEQYF
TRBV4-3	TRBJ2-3	CASSQVGRRGSADTQYF
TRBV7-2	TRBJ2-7	CASSLAPLTVYEQYF
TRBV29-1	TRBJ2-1	CSVRTGLAGGNEQFF
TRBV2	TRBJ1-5	CASSGAQGAHQPQHF
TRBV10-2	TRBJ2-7	CASSDLAGRTGEQYF
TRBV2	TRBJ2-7	CASQTVGGLSEQYF
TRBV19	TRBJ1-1	CASSKSRAVYEAFF
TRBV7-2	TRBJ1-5	CASSFFGRGRGQSNQPQHF